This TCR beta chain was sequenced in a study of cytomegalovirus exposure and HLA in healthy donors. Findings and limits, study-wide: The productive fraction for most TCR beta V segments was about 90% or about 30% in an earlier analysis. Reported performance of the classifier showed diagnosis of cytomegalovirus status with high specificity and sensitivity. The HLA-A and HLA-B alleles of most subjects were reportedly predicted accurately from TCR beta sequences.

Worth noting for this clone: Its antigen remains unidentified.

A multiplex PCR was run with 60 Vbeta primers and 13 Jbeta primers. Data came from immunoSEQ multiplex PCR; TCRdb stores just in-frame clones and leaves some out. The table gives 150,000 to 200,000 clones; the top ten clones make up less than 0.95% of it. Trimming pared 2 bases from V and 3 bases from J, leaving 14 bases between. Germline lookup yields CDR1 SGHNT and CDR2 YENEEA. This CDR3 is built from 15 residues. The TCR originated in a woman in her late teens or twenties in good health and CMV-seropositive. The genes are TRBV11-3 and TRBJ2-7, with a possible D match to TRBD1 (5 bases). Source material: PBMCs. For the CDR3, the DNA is TGTGCCAGCAGCTTAATACAGGAAGGGTTCTACGAGCAGTACTTC. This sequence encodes CASSLIQEGFYEQYF.